The 9 T cell receptor beta chains in this list originate from one sample, sequenced in a study of blood T cell repertoires in COVID-19. Sequenced by immunoSEQ multiplex PCR; TCRdb stores in-frame clones only, minus some. The table lists under 95,000 clones, 75% to 95% of them singletons. The sample taken for sequencing was peripheral blood. The receptors were sampled from a woman aged 50 to 60 in a cohort sampled during active COVID-19.

This clone appeared a single time. The CDR3 nucleotides are TGTGCCAGCAGGGGGAACTCGGGGAACTATGGCTACACCTTC. It is translated as CASRGNSGNYGYTF. The rearrangement uses TRBV7-9 and TRBJ1-2, with no clear D. V was trimmed by 6 bases and J by 2 bases, leaving 13 bases between them. Germline CDR1 SEHNR, CDR2 FQNEAQ (reference sequence). CDR3 length: 14 amino acids.

The rearrangement links TRBV2 to TRBJ1-2; weak D call: TRBD1 (5 bases). Trimming removed 4 bases at V and 12 bases at J, with 15 bases between. CDR1 is SNHLY, CDR2 FYNNEI, per germline. CDR3 length equals 12 residues. The CDR3 DNA sequence: TGTGCCAGCAGTGGTGGAGGGACGCCAAACACCTTC. As protein: CASSGGGTPNTF.

The chain carries TRBV24-1 and TRBJ1-2; TRBD1 matches 7 bases. This CDR3 has 14 residues. Germline CDR1 and CDR2: KGHDR and SFDVKD. V gave up 1 base and J gave up 4 bases; unmatched junction bases: 2. The CDR3 nucleotides read TGTGCCACCAGTGATTTAAACAGGGGCTATGGCTACACCTTC. Translated: CATSDLNRGYGYTF.

The chain carries TRBV5-1 and TRBJ1-4; 12 bases line up with TRBD1. Looked up from germline, CDR1 is SGHRS and CDR2 is YFSETQ. After removal of 5 bases from V and 7 bases from J, the junction contained 6 bases not matched to a gene. This CDR3 contains 15 residues. The CDR3 loop reads CASRGTGGGGEKLFF. In DNA form, the CDR3 reads TGCGCCAGCAGGGGGACAGGGGGCGGCGGTGAAAAACTGTTTTTT.

This chain uses TRBV7-8 with TRBJ1-5; D possibly corresponds to TRBD1 (6 bases). Germline loops: CDR1 SGHVS, CDR2 FQNEAQ. Trimming pared 7 bases from V and 5 bases from J, leaving 21 bases between. This CDR3 region has 16 residues. The CDR3 bases are TGTGCCAGCAACCGGGGGGCAGGGCGGTTCGATCAGCCCCAGCATTTT. This encodes CASNRGAGRFDQPQHF.

J is TRBJ1-4 and V is TRBV4-1; TRBD1 agrees at 11 bases. The CDR3 has 17 residues. J was trimmed by 10 bases and V by 1 base; bases with no gene match: 11. The germline gives CDR1 MGHRA, CDR2 YSYEKL. DNA for the CDR3: TGCGCCAGCAGCCAAGGGCGGGCTAGGGACAGGGGGGGAAAACTGTTTTTT. This codes for CASSQGRARDRGGKLFF.

The chain carries TRBV7-3 and TRBJ2-1; 11 bases are shared with TRBD2. V was clipped by 3 bases and J by 7 bases; unmatched bases: 11. CDR1 is SGHTA and CDR2 is FQGTGA in the germline V gene. CDR3 length equals 17 residues. The CDR3 is CASSFKPGLADLNEQFF. DNA of the CDR3: TGTGCCAGCAGCTTTAAACCGGGACTAGCGGACTTAAATGAGCAGTTCTTC.

J is TRBJ1-1 and V is TRBV10-3; 7 bases agree with TRBD1. The CDR3 consists of 15 residues. V gave up 4 bases and J gave up 4 bases; unmatched junction bases: 9. Germline loops: CDR1 ENHRY, CDR2 SYGVKD. The CDR3 is CAISVIKGQFTEAFF. Written as DNA, the CDR3 is TGTGCCATCAGTGTTATAAAGGGACAGTTCACTGAAGCTTTCTTT.

This chain uses TRBV13 with TRBJ2-2; possible D gene TRBD2, 6 bases. Trimming stripped 6 bases from V and 6 bases from J, with 14 bases between. Per the germline V gene, CDR1 is PRHDT and CDR2 is FYEKMQ (reference sequence). The length of the CDR3 is 14 residues. The CDR3 protein is CASRPVGGAGELFF. CDR3 DNA: TGTGCCAGCAGACCAGTGGGGGGAGCCGGGGAGCTGTTTTTT.